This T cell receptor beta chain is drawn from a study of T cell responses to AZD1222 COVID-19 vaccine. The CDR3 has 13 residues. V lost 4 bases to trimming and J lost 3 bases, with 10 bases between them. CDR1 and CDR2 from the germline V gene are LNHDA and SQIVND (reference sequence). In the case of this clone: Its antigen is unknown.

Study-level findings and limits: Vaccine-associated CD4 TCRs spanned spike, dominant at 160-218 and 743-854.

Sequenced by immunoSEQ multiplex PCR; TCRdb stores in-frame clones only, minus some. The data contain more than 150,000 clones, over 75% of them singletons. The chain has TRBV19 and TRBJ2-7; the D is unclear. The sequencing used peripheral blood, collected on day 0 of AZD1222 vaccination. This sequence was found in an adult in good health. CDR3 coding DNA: TGTGCCAGTAGTAGTTCTGGGTACTACGAGCAGTACTTC. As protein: CASSSSGYYEQYF.